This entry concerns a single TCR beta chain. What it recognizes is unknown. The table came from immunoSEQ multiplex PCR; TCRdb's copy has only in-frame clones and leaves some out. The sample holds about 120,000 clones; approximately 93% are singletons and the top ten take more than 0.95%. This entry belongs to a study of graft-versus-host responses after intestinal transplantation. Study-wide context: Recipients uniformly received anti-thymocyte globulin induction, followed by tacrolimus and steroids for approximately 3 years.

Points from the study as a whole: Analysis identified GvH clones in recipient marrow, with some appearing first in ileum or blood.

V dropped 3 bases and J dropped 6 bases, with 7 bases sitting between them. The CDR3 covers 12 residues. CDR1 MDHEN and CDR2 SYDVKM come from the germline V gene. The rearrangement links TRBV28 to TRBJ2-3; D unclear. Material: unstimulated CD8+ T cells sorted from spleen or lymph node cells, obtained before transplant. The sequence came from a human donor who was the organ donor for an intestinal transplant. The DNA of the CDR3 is TGTGCCAGCAGTTTTGCGCGGGATACGCAGTATTTT. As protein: CASSFARDTQYF.